The text below deals with one T cell receptor (beta chain). Its target antigen remains unknown. One base away there is no much larger clone; base qualities are not given. To prepare the library, the immunoSEQ multiplex PCR assay was applied. For the multiplex PCR, a mixture combining 60 forward primers for TCR Vbeta segments and 13 reverse primers for TCR Jbeta segments was used. The CDR3 region of rearranged TCR beta genes was amplified from genomic DNA with a multiplex PCR assay. Amplified TCR beta libraries were sequenced as 87-base-pair reads on the Illumina HiSeq System. The authors' analysis ran thus. A later analysis tallied 75 million to 95 million unique TCR beta chains across the 700 or so repertoires, and around 12 million of those chains were shared by two or more donors. Raw reads were error-corrected and collapsed into unique sequences with a nearest-neighbor algorithm that merged closely related sequences to remove PCR and sequencing errors. CDR3 sequences were aligned to IMGT reference sequences to assign V, D and J gene segments. For a sequence to be retained, a match of at least six nucleotides to both a V gene segment and a J gene segment was required. Rearrangements were classified as productive when the CDR3 lacked stop codons and remained in frame with V and J, and all other rearrangements were classified as non-productive. CDR3 was defined according to IMGT convention as the region running from the second conserved V-encoded cysteine to the conserved J-encoded phenylalanine. Sequences without an unambiguous match to a single V gene segment were excluded from the earlier analysis of approximately 600 of the donors. An earlier analysis of around 600 of the donors classified V segments as functional when productive rearrangements were above 56.7% and as segregating when the standard deviation between donors was above 5%. A statistical classification framework was developed to diagnose cytomegalovirus status using the catalog of TCR beta chain sequences. V and J gene assignment, in a later analysis, came from comparing TCR nucleotide sequences with IMGT/GENE-DB human TR gene sequences. The TCRdist pipeline was used in a later analysis to assign CDR3 sequences and most-parsimonious VDJ recombination scenarios. In a later analysis, each TCR beta chain was defined by its CDR3 amino acid sequence together with its V-gene family, and reads without a unique V-gene family were excluded. A later analysis removed several hundred highly shared, low-generation-probability nucleotide sequences to deal with suspected cross-contamination and a sequencing artifact. In a later analysis, a clonal expansion index for each public chain was calculated from normalized within-repertoire ranks of inferred template counts. A later analysis computed generation probabilities with a VDJ recombination model fitted to out-of-frame rearrangements, and checked the results against IGoR. A later analysis scored TCR-TCR, TCR-HLA and TCR-CMV co-occurrence with hypergeometric tests, applying a repertoire-size bias correction to TCR pairs. A later analysis estimated false discovery rates by permuting HLA or CMV assignments 20 times. In a later analysis, co-occurring TCRs were grouped with DBSCAN, and TCRdist sequence similarity was added when clustering was performed within HLA-allele-positive subsets. Repertoires with fewer than 30,000 or more than 120,000 public chains were left out of co-occurrence clustering, as were five repertoires with anomalous nucleotide sharing. TCRdb limited this immuneACCESS table to in-frame rearrangements with V and J called. A share of clones is missing; checked studies link under half to unresolved V genes, and the rest is unexplained. D and trimming were read from the DNA, whereas the V and J calls and clone size are those reported in that table. The table for this sample lists nearly 110,000 clones; approximately 74% of them were counted only once. The biggest ten clones account for 14% of the sample.

Germline trimming amounts to 5 bases on V and 1 base on J, with 8 as the count of junction bases outside the gene matches. CDR1 and CDR2 (SGHTA, FQGNSA) derive from the germline V gene. Counted from cysteine to phenylalanine, this CDR3 has 16 amino acids. Of all the DNA, just the CDR3 is kept, 48 bases in frame from base 1. These data are taken from a study of cytomegalovirus exposure and HLA in healthy donors (dated by TCRdb to the late 2010s). Study-level background: According to an earlier analysis of 450 to 650 of the donors, some 170 million T cells yielded 90 million to 130 million unique TCR beta sequences and approximately 300 Gb of sequence data. The study aimed to test whether cataloging public T cell receptors could reveal signatures of past pathogen exposure. The study combined high-throughput TCR immunosequencing, statistical association of individual TCRs with disease status, and machine learning to predict cytomegalovirus infection status. An early release covering around 630 HLA-typed donors comprised about 300 gigabases of sequencing data and around 85 million unique TCR sequences. Rather than using new phenotypic data, the later analysis identified candidate immune exposures from TCR beta sequences and from how often those sequences occurred across donors. The number of donors typed differed by locus, with 629-630 for A, B, C, DRB1 and DQB1, 522 for DQA1, about 610 for DPA1, and some 470 for DPB1. Using immunosequencing, the study profiled T cell repertoires from 666 subjects and related those repertoires to cytomegalovirus serostatus. Donor age, sex, ethnicity and CMV serostatus were compiled together with the repertoire data. Across around 400 genotyped donors of the cohort, an average of approximately 240,000 unique TCR beta nucleotide sequences per donor were sequenced, and around 20% of those sequences were non-productive. Roughly 5 DR-DQ haplotypes were handled as single units for association and clustering, since linkage in the cohort was strong. Among the roughly 400 genotyped donors, around 81% belonged to the genetic ancestry cluster associated with self-reported Caucasian donors. Besides the first cohort of 666 subjects, a separate validation cohort made up of some 110 different subjects was used. In a later analysis, previously published TCR beta repertoires from 550 to 750 donors were re-analyzed and high-resolution HLA genotyping was added so that TCR occurrence patterns could be studied. An earlier analysis of around 640 of the donors used high-throughput TCR beta sequencing to judge whether each TCR beta V gene segment behaved as functional or pseudogenic. Genome-wide SNP genotypes for about three fifths of the roughly 700 donors were used in a later genetic analysis, which treated that subset as a discovery cohort. HLA typing covered class I and class II loci at four-digit resolution. All discovery cohort repertoires had been generated on a single sequencing platform.

General study outcomes and caveats: When HLA alleles, especially DR and DQ, strongly co-occurred, attributing TCR associations to individual alleles was difficult. For the cohort, immune exposure information was limited to CMV serostatus. According to a later genetic analysis, donors in an Asian-associated ancestry cluster had fewer N-insertions in productive TCRs than the approximately 630-donor mean. Because some donors lacked HLA typing at each locus, the association tests relied only on the typed subset. Most TCR sequences were observed very rarely across donors, whereas some public TCRs were present in many individuals. Roughly uniform sequencing depth across donors was assumed in presence/absence analyses, although this assumption may not hold. This cohort had only TCR beta chains sequenced, and the lack of alpha or paired-chain data limited which features could be detected. A group of highly shared sequence variants was considered likely to be a technical artifact of the sequencing pipeline. The earlier analysis of some 540 of the donors excluded around 17 rarely observed V segments, including chromosome 9 orphons, because counts were too low. The classifier was reported to diagnose cytomegalovirus status with high specificity and sensitivity in both the original cohort and the validation cohort. A later analysis reported that several top co-occurrence clusters appeared linked to parvovirus B19, influenza, CMV and Epstein-Barr virus. Three of the identified cytomegalovirus-associated TCR beta chains were confirmed in vitro to be specific for cytomegalovirus antigens. Some IMGT-functional V segments, including TRBV6-2 and TRBV6-3, could not be told apart with the 87-base-pair reads, so those segments were excluded. Correlated functional status among segregating V segments might reflect linkage disequilibrium, but an unknown experimental factor could not be ruled out. The study listed 170 or so TCR beta chains as associated with cytomegalovirus. It was suggested by the authors that the approach could potentially be generalized to other disease states and immunological phenotypes. In a later genetic analysis, a missense DCLRE1C variant was associated with V-gene and J-gene trimming of TCR beta chains, and the association was replicated in an independent cohort. Most CMV-associated TCR beta chains appeared to be HLA-restricted in a later analysis, and the HLA associations seemed to be driven largely by CMV exposure. A further reported finding was that TCR beta sequences accurately predicted the HLA-A and HLA-B alleles for most subjects in the first cohort. In a later analysis, HLA-associated TCR beta chains showed more clonal expansion and lower generation probabilities than non-associated chains that were equally common. In an earlier analysis of more than 450 of the donors, most TCR beta V segments were observed in productive rearrangements about 87% or about 30% of the time, broadly matching IMGT annotations. A later analysis associated approximately 17,000 TCR beta sequences with specific HLA alleles at a false discovery rate of 0.05. In a later analysis, the rate of TCR association differed among HLA loci, with DRB1 alleles having the most associated TCRs and HLA-C alleles having the fewest.

The cohort was made up of several hundred healthy bone marrow donors. At the time of sampling, every cohort member was nominally healthy, though immune exposures that went unrecorded were likely present. The donor tested CMV seropositive and was one of the 289 seropositive cohort members. A peripheral blood sample was collected from each donor, and TCR beta sequencing was performed on peripheral blood mononuclear cells. Genomic DNA was extracted from the blood cell samples with the Qiagen DNeasy Blood Extraction Kit. The TCR was taken from a woman between 40 and 50 years old in good health and CMV-seropositive. The sample comprised PBMCs. The V and J genes are TRBV7-2 and TRBJ2-3, and TRBD2 aligns with 8 junction nucleotides. The DNA sequence reads TGTGCCAGCAGCCTAAGGCGAGCGGGGGGCACAGATACGCAGTATTTT. It translates to CASSLRRAGGTDTQYF. Outside the CDR3, residues come from the reference TRBV7-2 and TRBJ2-3 proteins, so the full variable domain is: GAGVSQSPSNKVTEKGKDVELRCDPISGHTALYWYRQSLGQGLEFLIYFQGNSAPDKSGLPSDRFSAERTGGSVSTLTIQRTQQEDSAVYLCASSLRRAGGTDTQYFGPGTRLTVL.